This TCR beta chain stems from a study of tumor and adjacent non-tumor tissue in lung cancer. TCRbeta libraries were built with three rounds of nested PCR, modified from ARM-PCR. TCRdb itself ran the multiplex PCR reads through MiXCR, one entry per CDR3 protein. Of tens of thousands of distinct CDR3 sequences in the sample, roughly 56% were seen once. This clonotype was seen repeatedly, ten times or more. RNA was extracted from bulk tissue without any cell sorting. The CDR3 loop spans 16 amino acids. The V gene lost 3 bases and the J gene lost 0 bases, with 9 bases spanning the gap. Germline lookup yields CDR1 LGHNA and CDR2 YNFKEQ.

This clonotype was obtained from a man aged 45 to 65 with non-small cell lung cancer. The chain has TRBV4-2 and TRBJ2-6; D tentatively fits TRBD1 or TRBD2 (5 bases each). Material: lung tumor tissue. For the CDR3, the DNA is TGTGCCAGCAGCCAGGTTGGGGGCTCTGGGGCCAACGTCCTGACTTTC. Amino acids: CASSQVGGSGANVLTF.